The text below deals with one T cell receptor beta chain. Antigen specificity is unknown. CDR1 MGHRA and CDR2 YSYEKL come from the germline V gene. V lost 2 bases, J lost 0 bases, and 4 bases stayed unmatched. This CDR3 region has 17 residues. Clones were sequenced by immunoSEQ multiplex PCR, and TCRdb holds only the in-frame ones, with some missing. Of 10,000 to 15,000 clones listed, roughly 79% are singletons. This entry is derived from a study of a mutant IDH1 vaccine in newly diagnosed glioma. The overall study: Treated individuals were around 60% male and around 40% female, averaging roughly 39 years of age. Antecedent treatment encompassed radiotherapy, temozolomide, or their combination; the majority received both.

Described time point: week 47, end of study. Every vaccination contained 300 ug of the mutant IDH1 20-mer peptide and was paired with topical imiquimod. Donors had new IDH1-mutant astrocytomas of WHO grade 3 or 4 (ATRX-lost). The material sequenced was PBMCs, taken from a glioma patient whose treatment included an IDH1 peptide vaccine. The clonotype originates from a woman in her thirties or forties with glioma. The chain links TRBV4-1 to TRBJ2-2; 9 positions agree with TRBD2. The CDR3, as DNA: TGCGCCAGCAGCCAATTTAGCGGGGGCGCGAACACCGGGGAGCTGTTTTTT. Translating gives CASSQFSGGANTGELFF.